Below are 20 T cell receptor beta chains sequenced from a single sample in a study of spatial heterogeneity in lung cancer. From the 5' RACE reads, TCRdb called clonotypes with MiXCR, one entry per CDR3 protein. The sample has approximately 2,900 distinct CDR3 sequences; approximately 12% are singletons. Time point of the sample: sample taken at primary tumor resection. Whole RNA, isolated from tumor, nontumor lung or frozen PBMC, was sequenced without prior sorting. Here the sequenced sample was normal lung tissue next to the tumor, taken at surgery. These receptor sequences come from a male donor with early-stage non-small cell lung cancer.

By share of the sample, this clonotype is medium-sized. V and J are TRBV12-3 or TRBV12-4 and TRBJ2-2; D possibly uses TRBD1 or TRBD2 (5 bases each). Deletions cut 8 bases from V and 6 bases from J, with 19 bases between. This CDR3 spans 15 amino acids. CDR3 bases: TGTGCCAGCGCCCCGCCCGGGACCAGGGCCGGGGAGCTGTTTTTT. Its protein is CASAPPGTRAGELFF.

At least ten counts were recorded for this clonotype. The chain combines TRBV5-4 with TRBJ2-1, with a possible D match to TRBD2 (5 bases). CDR1 and CDR2 from the germline V gene are SGHNT and YYREEE (reference sequence). This CDR3 is 13 amino acids long. The ends were cut back, 4 bases at V and 3 bases at J, with 8 bases in the middle. CDR3 loop: CASSSTSYNEQFF. In nucleotides, the CDR3 is TGTGCCAGCAGCAGTACTAGCTACAATGAGCAGTTCTTC.

In this sample, this clonotype is medium-sized. The chain employs TRBV12-3 or TRBV12-4 and TRBJ2-1; TRBD2 agrees at 15 bases. The CDR3 runs 16 residues. Trimming removed 2 bases from V and 8 bases from J; junction bases left unmatched: 4. Here the CDR3 reads CASSLRTSGRGDEQFF. CDR3 coding DNA: TGTGCCAGCAGTTTACGGACTAGCGGGAGGGGGGATGAGCAGTTCTTC.

In its sample, this clonotype is medium-sized. This CDR3 is CASSPRAPSGNNEQFF. The CDR3 coding sequence is TGTGCCAGCAGTCCTAGGGCCCCTAGCGGGAACAATGAGCAGTTCTTC. The chain combines TRBV28 with TRBJ2-1; TRBD2 matches at 9 bases. The V gene's germline CDR1 is MDHEN and CDR2 SYDVKM. V dropped 5 bases and J dropped 5; count of bases not matched to a gene: 10. The CDR3 covers 16 residues.

The chain employs TRBV6-6 and TRBJ2-1; D not certain. V was cut by 6 bases and J by 7 bases, with 28 bases left in between. The germline CDR1 and CDR2 sequences are MNHNY and SVGAGI (reference sequence). The CDR3 is 18 residues long. The CDR3 region has the DNA TGTGCCAGCAGAAAACTTATCCTATCAACCACGTCTGGAAATGAGCAGTTCTTC. Its translation is CASRKLILSTTSGNEQFF.

This clonotype counts as medium-sized. This chain joins TRBV6-2 or TRBV6-3 and TRBJ2-5; 8 positions agree with TRBD2. The CDR3 runs to 15 residues. From germline, CDR1 is MNHEY and CDR2 SVGEGT. With 6 bases clipped from V and 4 bases from J, the junction kept 10 bases outside the gene matches. Here the CDR3 DNA reads TGTGCCAGCAGCCAGTTGTTGGCGGGAGGAGAGACCCAGTACTTC. Amino acids: CASSQLLAGGETQYF.

Judged by abundance, this clonotype is medium-sized. V is TRBV7-8 and J is TRBJ2-1, with D perhaps TRBD2 (6 bases). Germline-derived CDR1 and CDR2 are SGHVS and FQNEAQ. This CDR3 is 14 amino acids long. Trimming took off 3 bases at V and 9 bases at J, with 15 bases between the two ends. The CDR3 DNA sequence: TGTGCCAGCAGCTTTGCGGGACCTGCCGTTGAGCAGTTCTTC. Translated: CASSFAGPAVEQFF.

Relative to its sample, this clonotype is medium-sized. The V call is TRBV4-2, the J call TRBJ2-7; TRBD2 agrees at 7 bases. The CDR3 is made up of 15 amino acids. Germline lookup yields CDR1 LGHNA and CDR2 YNFKEQ. Trimming took 1 base from V and 6 from J; bases not matched to a gene: 9. CDR3 sequence: CASSQGGRALVEQYF. Written as DNA, the CDR3 is TGTGCCAGCAGCCAAGGCGGGAGAGCTCTCGTCGAGCAGTACTTC.

The sample holds many counts of this clonotype. The CDR3: CASRRGGGTNSYEQYF. The CDR3 DNA is TGTGCCAGCAGACGGGGTGGTGGGACAAACTCCTACGAGCAGTACTTC. This rearrangement joins TRBV28 to TRBJ2-7, with D maybe TRBD1 (6 bases). The CDR3 covers 16 residues. Trimming took 6 bases from V and 0 from J, leaving 18 bases between them. Germline V gene sequence: CDR1 MDHEN, CDR2 SYDVKM.

This clonotype has at least ten counts. Relative to the germline gene, one junction end is altered; a read error may explain this. The V and J genes are TRBV7-2 and TRBJ2-2, with TRBD2 matching 9 bases. The CDR3 has 15 residues. Germline V gene sequence: CDR1 SGHTA, CDR2 FQGNSA. The CDR3 nucleotides are TGTGCCAGCAACTTAGCGGGGGTGAACACCGGGGAGCTGTTTTTT. Its translation is CASNLAGVNTGELFF.

This clonotype came up many times. The chain employs TRBV5-6 and TRBJ2-7; 8 nucleotides line up with TRBD2. Germline V gives CDR1 SGHDT, CDR2 YYEEEE. The trim removed 4 bases at V and 2 bases at J, leaving 8 bases unmatched. CDR3 length: 15 amino acids. The CDR3 loop is CASSHGGREAYEQYF. Written as DNA, the CDR3 is TGTGCCAGCAGCCACGGGGGGCGGGAGGCCTACGAGCAGTACTTC. Combining the CDR3 with reference TRBV5-6 and TRBJ2-7 gives the whole variable domain DAGVTQSPTHLIKTRGQQVTLRCSPKSGHDTVSWYQQALGQGPQFIFQYYEEEERQRGNFPDRFSGHQFPNYSSELNVNALLLGDSALYLCASSHGGREAYEQYFGPGTRLTVT.

By share, this clonotype ranks as medium-sized. V and J are TRBV7-9 and TRBJ2-3, with 9 bases identical to TRBD2. V dropped 4 bases and J dropped 5; count of bases not matched to a gene: 10. The CDR3 is 16 amino acids. The germline CDR1 and CDR2 sequences are SEHNR and FQNEAQ (reference sequence). In DNA form, the CDR3 reads TGTGCCAGCAGCTCCCAGCGGGAGGACAGTGGAGATACGCAGTATTTT. It yields the protein CASSSQREDSGDTQYF.

This clonotype is classed as medium-sized. The chain carries TRBV2 and TRBJ1-2; a weak D match, TRBD1 (5 bases). V shed 5 bases and J shed 3 bases, with 7 bases lying between them. The CDR3 has 12 residues. Germline V gene data show CDR1 as SNHLY and CDR2 as FYNNEI. The CDR3 sequence: CASSLGDYGYTF. The DNA for the CDR3 is TGTGCCAGCAGTCTGGGGGACTATGGCTACACCTTC.

This rearrangement joins TRBV20-1 to TRBJ2-2, with D possibly being TRBD1 (6 bases). Germline-derived CDR1 and CDR2 are DFQATT and SNEGSKA (reference sequence). V lost 5 bases and J lost 6, with 13 bases in between. The CDR3 consists of 13 residues. CDR3 protein: CSAPRTAAGELFF. DNA for the CDR3: TGCAGTGCTCCCCGGACAGCCGCCGGGGAGCTGTTTTTT.

This clonotype is classed as hyperexpanded (1% or more). The V call is TRBV27, the J call TRBJ2-3; the D is unclear. Deletions cut 4 bases from V and 4 bases from J, with 9 bases between. The germline gives CDR1 MNHEY, CDR2 SMNVEV (reference sequence). The CDR3 length is 13 residues. Here the CDR3 DNA reads TGTGCCAGCAGTTCACAGTACGCAGATACGCAGTATTTT. Translated, it gives CASSSQYADTQYF.

This clonotype is labeled medium-sized. J is TRBJ1-4 and V is TRBV14; no clear D. V lost 5 bases and J 3 bases, leaving 13 bases between the germline ends. There are 15 residues in the CDR3. Germline lookup yields CDR1 SGHDN and CDR2 FVKESK. CDR3: CASSNLHFPNEKLFF. In DNA, the CDR3 is TGTGCCAGCAGCAACTTACACTTTCCTAATGAAAAACTGTTTTTT. The full variable domain, its missing parts supplied by reference TRBV14 and TRBJ1-4, is EAGVTQFPSHSVIEKGQTVTLRCDPISGHDNLYWYRRVMGKEIKFLLHFVKESKQDESGMPNNRFLAERTGGTYSTLKVQPAELEDSGVYFCASSNLHFPNEKLFFGSGTQLSVL.

This clonotype is medium-sized. J is TRBJ1-2 and V is TRBV28; the D gene is possibly TRBD1 (5 bases). Germline V gene sequence: CDR1 MDHEN, CDR2 SYDVKM. This CDR3 comprises 14 residues. V dropped 5 bases and J dropped 8 bases, with 18 bases sitting between them. The CDR3 sequence: CASSPLRGKRGYTF. The CDR3 DNA sequence: TGTGCCAGCAGTCCCCTCCGGGGGAAGCGGGGCTACACCTTC.

This clonotype has a count of ten or more. The chain carries TRBV7-9 and TRBJ1-2, with D unresolved. The V gene's germline CDR1 is SEHNR and CDR2 FQNEAQ (reference sequence). The V end lost 5 bases, the J end lost 8 bases, and 18 bases lay between the germline ends. The CDR3 is 14 amino acids. In DNA, the CDR3 is TGTGCCAGCAGCCCTAGCGGTTACGGGATGGGCTACACCTTC. This sequence encodes CASSPSGYGMGYTF.

In this sample, this clonotype turned up a few times. The CDR3 nucleotides read TGTGCCAGCAGCCCGACTAGCGGGAGCTCCTACGAGCAGTACTTC. Amino acid sequence: CASSPTSGSSYEQYF. The rearrangement uses TRBV6-6 and TRBJ2-7; TRBD2 aligns across 12 bases. J gave up 0 bases and V 6 bases, and 3 bases lay outside the gene matches. Germline V gene lookup returns CDR1 MNHNY and CDR2 SVGAGI (reference sequence). This CDR3 contains 15 residues.

By its share, this clonotype is medium-sized. V is TRBV7-2 and J is TRBJ1-5; D is undetermined. The germline V gene has CDR1 SGHTA and CDR2 FQGNSA. This CDR3 has 16 amino acids. V lost 0 bases to trimming and J lost 3 bases, with 12 bases between them. CDR3 residues: CASSLAEAFPNQPQHF. CDR3 DNA sequence: TGTGCCAGCAGCTTAGCCGAAGCTTTCCCCAATCAGCCCCAGCATTTT.